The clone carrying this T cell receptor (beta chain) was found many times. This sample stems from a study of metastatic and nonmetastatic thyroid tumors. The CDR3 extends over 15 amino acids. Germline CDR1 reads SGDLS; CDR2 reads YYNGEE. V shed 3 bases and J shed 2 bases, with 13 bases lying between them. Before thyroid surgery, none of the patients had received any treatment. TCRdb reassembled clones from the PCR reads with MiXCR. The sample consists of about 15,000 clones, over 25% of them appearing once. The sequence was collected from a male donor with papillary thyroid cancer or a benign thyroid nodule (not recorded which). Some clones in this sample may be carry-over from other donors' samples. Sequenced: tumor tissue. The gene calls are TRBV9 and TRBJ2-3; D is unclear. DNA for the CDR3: TGTGCCAGCAGCGGGACCCCGGCTTACACAGATACGCAGTATTTT. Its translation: CASSGTPAYTDTQYF. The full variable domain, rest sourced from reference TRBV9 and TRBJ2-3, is DSGVTQTPKHLITATGQRVTLRCSPRSGDLSVYWYQQSLDQGLQFLIQYYNGEERAKGNILERFSAQQFPDLHSELNLSSLELGDSALYFCASSGTPAYTDTQYFGPGTRLTVL.